This T cell receptor beta chain was obtained from a study of fetal regulatory T cell absence and autoimmunity. The method was immunoSEQ multiplex PCR; TCRdb's version includes in-frame clones alone and lacks a portion of them. Of 95,000 to 100,000 clones listed, about three quarters were seen once; the top ten hold roughly 2%. This CDR3 is 13 amino acids long. With 2 bases removed from V and 4 bases from J, the gap between germline ends came to 9 bases. The germline V gene has CDR1 MNHEY and CDR2 SVGAGI. What was sequenced was pancreas tissue. The rearrangement links TRBV6-5 to TRBJ2-7; D may be TRBD1 (5 bases). This receptor was obtained from a male donor with IPEX syndrome. For the CDR3, the DNA is TGTGCCAGCAGTTACGCCAGGGCTTACGAGCAGTACTTC. It specifies CASSYARAYEQYF.